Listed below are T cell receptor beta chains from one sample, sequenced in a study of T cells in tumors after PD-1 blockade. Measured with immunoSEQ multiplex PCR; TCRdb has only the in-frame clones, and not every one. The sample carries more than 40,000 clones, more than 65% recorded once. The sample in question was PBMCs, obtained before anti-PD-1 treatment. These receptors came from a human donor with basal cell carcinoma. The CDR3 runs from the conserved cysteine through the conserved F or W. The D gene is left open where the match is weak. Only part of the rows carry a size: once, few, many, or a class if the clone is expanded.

TGTGCCAGCAGCTTGACAGGGGTGAGGGGCAATCAGCCCCAGCATTTT | CASSLTGVRGNQPQHF | TRBD1 | 16 | few | TRBJ1-5 | TRBV28
TGTGCCAGCAGCTTGTTGTGGGACGGACCATTTCAAGAGACCCAGTACTTC | CASSLLWDGPFQETQYF | NA | 17 | NA | TRBJ2-5 | TRBV5-6
TGCGCCAGCAGCCCCGCACCGGGACAGGGTACTAATGGCTACACCTTC | CASSPAPGQGTNGYTF | TRBD1 | 16 | NA | TRBJ1-2 | TRBV5-1
TGTGCCAGTAGTATTTTTACAGGGATGGCAGATACGCAGTATTTT | CASSIFTGMADTQYF | NA | 15 | NA | TRBJ2-3 | TRBV19
TGTGCCAGTAGTGGGAGGGCAGATACGCAGTATTTT | CASSGRADTQYF | TRBD2 | 12 | NA | TRBJ2-3 | TRBV19
TGTGCCAGCAGTGACCAAGAGGGGGTGAGCTCCTATAATTCACCCCTCCACTTT | CASSDQEGVSSYNSPLHF | NA | 18 | NA | TRBJ1-6 | TRBV25-1
TGCGCCAGCAGCTCGTTAGCGGGGGATACCTACAATGAGCAGTTCTTC | CASSSLAGDTYNEQFF | TRBD2 | 16 | few | TRBJ2-1 | TRBV5-1
TGTGCCAGCAGTCCGACAGCAAACAGAGAGGCCCAGTACTTC | CASSPTANREAQYF | NA | 14 | NA | TRBJ2-5 | TRBV2
TGTGCCAGCAGTTTAATAAGGGGCTCTAATACAGATACGCAGTATTTT | CASSLIRGSNTDTQYF | NA | 16 | NA | TRBJ2-3 | TRBV27
TGTGCCAGCAGTGATGGGGGATCTGGAAACACCATATATTTT | CASSDGGSGNTIYF | NA | 14 | once | TRBJ1-3 | TRBV2
TGTGCCATCAGGGCCGGGGACGCTGAAGCTTTCTTT | CAIRAGDAEAFF | NA | 12 | NA | TRBJ1-1 | TRBV10-3
TGTGCCTGGGCCGACAGGGTGGAAGCTTTCTTT | CAWADRVEAFF | TRBD1 | 11 | NA | TRBJ1-1 | TRBV30
TGTGCCATCAGTGCGAGTACAACTAATGAAAAACTGTTTTTT | CAISASTTNEKLFF | NA | 14 | NA | TRBJ1-4 | TRBV10-3
TGTGCCAGCAGTCCCAGTCCTAACTATGGCTACACCTTC | CASSPSPNYGYTF | NA | 13 | NA | TRBJ1-2 | TRBV27
TGTGCCAGCAGTAGCTGGGGGGTCGGGAATGAAAAACTGTTTTTT | CASSSWGVGNEKLFF | NA | 15 | NA | TRBJ1-4 | TRBV25-1
TGTGCCAGCAGCCCAGTCCGTGGAGATCAGCCCCAGCATTTT | CASSPVRGDQPQHF | NA | 14 | NA | TRBJ1-5 | TRBV7-8
TGTGCCAGCAGCCTGACCAGGAATGAGCAGTTCTTC | CASSLTRNEQFF | NA | 12 | NA | TRBJ2-1 | TRBV27
TGTGCCAGCAGCTTGACAGGGTCTAGCACAGATACGCAGTATTTT | CASSLTGSSTDTQYF | TRBD1 | 15 | NA | TRBJ2-3 | TRBV7-6
TGTGCCAGCAGTGACCGTTCCGGGACAGATAATGAAAAACTGTTTTTT | CASSDRSGTDNEKLFF | TRBD1 | 16 | few | TRBJ1-4 | TRBV2
TGTGCCAGCAGTGACAGGGTTTTTAGTGAAAAACTGTTTTTT | CASSDRVFSEKLFF | NA | 14 | NA | TRBJ1-4 | TRBV25-1
TGTGCCAGCAGAGTCGACAGGGCTAATTCACCCCTCCACTTT | CASRVDRANSPLHF | TRBD1 | 14 | NA | TRBJ1-6 | TRBV6-5
TGTGCCTGTTCTTTACAGGGCTACAGCAATCAGCCCCAGCATTTT | CACSLQGYSNQPQHF | NA | 15 | NA | TRBJ1-5 | TRBV30
TGTGCCAGTAGTATGATACAGGCGTATAGCAATCAGCCCCAGCATTTT | CASSMIQAYSNQPQHF | NA | 16 | few | TRBJ1-5 | TRBV19
TGTGCCAGCAGCTTGTCAGGGACAGATACGCAGTATTTT | CASSLSGTDTQYF | NA | 13 | NA | TRBJ2-3 | TRBV5-6
TGTGCCAGCAGCCAAGAAGCGGGGTATGGCTACACCTTC | CASSQEAGYGYTF | NA | 13 | NA | TRBJ1-2 | TRBV3-1/TRBV3-2
TGTGCCAGCAGCCCCGACCCAGGGGGCAACTATGGCTACACCTTC | CASSPDPGGNYGYTF | TRBD1 | 15 | NA | TRBJ1-2 | TRBV7-9
TGTGCCAGCAGTGAGACGACAGGGTATAGCAATCAGCCCCAGCATTTT | CASSETTGYSNQPQHF | TRBD1 | 16 | NA | TRBJ1-5 | TRBV6-1
TGTGCCAGCACCAAGGTATCGGGACCTACCTACGAGCAGTACTTC | CASTKVSGPTYEQYF | NA | 15 | NA | TRBJ2-7 | TRBV6-5
TGCGCCAGCAGCCAGCTACTAGCTTTTACTTCCGAGCAGTACTTC | CASSQLLAFTSEQYF | NA | 15 | NA | TRBJ2-7 | TRBV4-1
TGTGCCAGCAGTGAATGGGGGTCCGAGCAGTACTTC | CASSEWGSEQYF | NA | 12 | NA | TRBJ2-7 | TRBV6-1
TGTGCCATTTCCCCACAGGGCACCTACGAGCAGTACTTC | CAISPQGTYEQYF | NA | 13 | NA | TRBJ2-7 | TRBV2
TGTGCCAGCAGTTACACGGACCCCATAGCAGACTACACCTTC | CASSYTDPIADYTF | NA | 14 | few | TRBJ1-2 | TRBV6-6
TGTGCCAGCAGCCTCCTCTCCGGGACAGGGGTCTATGGCTACACCTTC | CASSLLSGTGVYGYTF | TRBD1 | 16 | NA | TRBJ1-2 | TRBV5-6
TGCGCCAGCAGCTTGGTGGGTGGGGGGACCTACAATGAGCAGTTCTTC | CASSLVGGGTYNEQFF | NA | 16 | NA | TRBJ2-1 | TRBV5-1
TGTGCCAGCAGTTACTCCAACAGGGGTGACACTGAAGCTTTCTTT | CASSYSNRGDTEAFF | TRBD1 | 15 | NA | TRBJ1-1 | TRBV6-5
TGTGCCAGCACGGCCGCAGATACGCAGTATTTT | CASTAADTQYF | NA | 11 | NA | TRBJ2-3 | TRBV27
TGTGCCACCAGCAGAGATTGGGGGGCAGTTTTCTACGAGCAGTACTTC | CATSRDWGAVFYEQYF | NA | 16 | NA | TRBJ2-7 | TRBV15
TGTGCCAGCAGTTTAGGCCGGGGGCTAAAGGAGACCCAGTACTTC | CASSLGRGLKETQYF | NA | 15 | few | TRBJ2-5 | TRBV28
TGTGCCAGCAGCGCCTTCAGGGCCCCTAACTATGGCTACACCTTC | CASSAFRAPNYGYTF | NA | 15 | few | TRBJ1-2 | TRBV9